These T cell receptor beta chains were read from a single sample in a study of CD8+CD57+ T cells in acquired aplastic anemia. TCRdb re-analysed the reads in MiXCR, keeping a single row per CDR3 protein. The sample consists of roughly 240,000 distinct CDR3 sequences, around 43% of them appearing once. Sequencing was carried out using sorted CD4+, CD8+, or CD8+CD57+ T cells (not recorded which) from PBMCs. The receptor set was obtained from a human donor with aplastic anemia. Both conserved end residues are part of each CDR3. Each record gives: V gene, D gene, clone size, J gene, CDR3 DNA, CDR3 protein. D genes are given only for firm matches. Clone size is not always given. Where it is, it says once, few, many or a class for expanded clones.

v_call: TRBV6-1; d_call: NA; clone_size: NA; j_call: TRBJ1-5; cdr3_nt: TGTGCCAGCAGCCAAGACTTCGTAGATGGCAATCAGCCCCAGCATTTT; cdr3_aa: CASSQDFVDGNQPQHF
v_call: TRBV29-1; d_call: NA; clone_size: many; j_call: TRBJ2-3; cdr3_nt: TGCAGCGTTGTAGGGCCAGATACGCAGTATTTT; cdr3_aa: CSVVGPDTQYF
v_call: TRBV30; d_call: NA; clone_size: NA; j_call: TRBJ2-2; cdr3_nt: TGTGCCTGGAGAGGGGGGAACACCGGGGAGCTGTTTTTT; cdr3_aa: CAWRGGNTGELFF
v_call: TRBV6-1; d_call: TRBD1; clone_size: NA; j_call: TRBJ1-6; cdr3_nt: TGTGCCAGCAGTGTCGGGACAGGGGGCTATTCACCCCTCCACTTT; cdr3_aa: CASSVGTGGYSPLHF
v_call: TRBV25-1; d_call: TRBD1; clone_size: once; j_call: TRBJ1-1; cdr3_nt: TGTGCCAGCAGACAGGGGGACGGGAACACTGAAGCTTTCTTT; cdr3_aa: CASRQGDGNTEAFF
v_call: TRBV2; d_call: TRBD1; clone_size: many; j_call: TRBJ2-7; cdr3_nt: TGTGCCAGCAGTCGGACAGGGGGCCTCTACGAGCAGTACTTC; cdr3_aa: CASSRTGGLYEQYF
v_call: TRBV20-1; d_call: NA; clone_size: few; j_call: TRBJ2-1; cdr3_nt: TGCAGTGCTACTCCCTCGTCCTACAATGAGCAGTTCTTC; cdr3_aa: CSATPSSYNEQFF
v_call: TRBV7-6; d_call: NA; clone_size: many; j_call: TRBJ2-7; cdr3_nt: TGTGCCAGCAGCTTAGAAGTTTTCTACGAGCAGTACTTC; cdr3_aa: CASSLEVFYEQYF
v_call: TRBV19; d_call: NA; clone_size: NA; j_call: TRBJ2-7; cdr3_nt: TGTGCCGGTAGTATGGTCCGGGACTACGAGCAGTACTTC; cdr3_aa: CAGSMVRDYEQYF
v_call: TRBV6-6; d_call: NA; clone_size: few; j_call: TRBJ2-1; cdr3_nt: TGTGCCAGCAAAACACCGCTAGATGAGCAGTTCTTC; cdr3_aa: CASKTPLDEQFF
v_call: TRBV7-3; d_call: TRBD1; clone_size: many; j_call: TRBJ2-1; cdr3_nt: TGTGCCAGCAGCCTACCTGGACAGGGGGCCTACAATGAGCAGTTCTTC; cdr3_aa: CASSLPGQGAYNEQFF
v_call: TRBV15; d_call: NA; clone_size: many; j_call: TRBJ1-5; cdr3_nt: TGTGCCACCAGCTTGGATCCACCCCACCGCCAGCCCCAGCATTTT; cdr3_aa: CATSLDPPHRQPQHF
v_call: TRBV13; d_call: NA; clone_size: many; j_call: TRBJ2-7; cdr3_nt: TGTGCCAGCAGCTTAGGCCAGAAAGTGCCCTCCTACGAGCAGTACTTC; cdr3_aa: CASSLGQKVPSYEQYF
v_call: TRBV2; d_call: NA; clone_size: NA; j_call: TRBJ1-6; cdr3_nt: TGTGCCAGCAGTGACGGAACCGGATCACCCCTCCACTTT; cdr3_aa: CASSDGTGSPLHF
v_call: TRBV28; d_call: NA; clone_size: few; j_call: TRBJ1-1; cdr3_nt: TGTGCCACCTATTCGAGGGAGAACGCTGAAGCTTTCTTT; cdr3_aa: CATYSRENAEAFF
v_call: TRBV20-1; d_call: NA; clone_size: many; j_call: TRBJ2-7; cdr3_nt: TGCAGTGCTAGAGACGAGGGTGCCTACGAGCAGTACTTC; cdr3_aa: CSARDEGAYEQYF
v_call: TRBV6-1; d_call: NA; clone_size: NA; j_call: TRBJ1-3; cdr3_nt: TGTGCCAGCAGTGACAGGGTTGGAAACACCACATATTTT; cdr3_aa: CASSDRVGNTTYF
v_call: TRBV14; d_call: NA; clone_size: NA; j_call: TRBJ2-4; cdr3_nt: TGTGCCAGCAGCCACAGGGGAGCCAAAAACATTCAGTACTTC; cdr3_aa: CASSHRGAKNIQYF
v_call: TRBV13; d_call: NA; clone_size: many; j_call: TRBJ2-7; cdr3_nt: TGTGCCAGCAGCACCAGCGGTTACGAGCAGTACTTC; cdr3_aa: CASSTSGYEQYF